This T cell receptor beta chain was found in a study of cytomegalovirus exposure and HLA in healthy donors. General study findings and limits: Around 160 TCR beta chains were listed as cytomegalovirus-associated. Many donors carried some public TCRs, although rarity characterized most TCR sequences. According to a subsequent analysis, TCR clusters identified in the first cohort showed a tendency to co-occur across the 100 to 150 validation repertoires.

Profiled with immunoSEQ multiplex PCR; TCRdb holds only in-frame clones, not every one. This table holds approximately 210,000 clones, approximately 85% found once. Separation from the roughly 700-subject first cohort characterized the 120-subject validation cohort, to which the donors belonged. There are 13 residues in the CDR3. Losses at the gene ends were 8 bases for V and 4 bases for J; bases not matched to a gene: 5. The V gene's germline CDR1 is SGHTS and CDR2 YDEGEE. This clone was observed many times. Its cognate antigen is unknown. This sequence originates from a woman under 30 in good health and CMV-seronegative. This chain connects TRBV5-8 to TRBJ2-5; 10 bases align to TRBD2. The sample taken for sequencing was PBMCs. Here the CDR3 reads CASQLAGSETQYF. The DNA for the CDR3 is TGTGCCAGTCAACTAGCGGGGTCAGAGACCCAGTACTTC.